This T cell receptor beta chain was recovered during a study of vaccination effects on CD4 cells after COVID-19. Points on this clone: Its antigen is still unknown.

Sequencing was preceded by expansion of antigen-specific CD4+ T cells with viral peptide pools in the ViraFEST assay. Once cultured for approximately 10 days, the cells underwent separation to obtain CD4+ T cells. Neither prior SARS-CoV-2 infection nor positive nucleocapsid antibodies were present in the vaccine recipients. With around 10 ug/ml peptides and roughly 9.3 IU/ml IL-2, around 2.1 million PBMC per well were cultured. Trimming took 4 bases from V and 7 from J, leaving 11 bases between them. Germline V gene sequence: CDR1 SGHNT, CDR2 YYREEE (reference sequence). The CDR3 contains 13 residues. The assay was immunoSEQ multiplex PCR, and TCRdb's table has in-frame clones only and misses some. The sample has 65,000 to 90,000 clones, approximately 75% seen once.

The sequencing here drew on CD4+ T cells from PBMCs cultured with HCoV-NL63 spike peptides, taken before COVID-19 vaccination. The gene calls are TRBV5-4 and TRBJ2-2; D ambiguous. The receptor comes from a human donor who received a COVID-19 vaccine. The CDR3 sequence is CASSQSQGGELFF. The CDR3 nucleotides are TGTGCCAGCAGCCAATCACAAGGCGGGGAGCTGTTTTTT. The whole variable domain, filled in from reference TRBV5-4 and TRBJ2-2, reads ETGVTQSPTHLIKTRGQQVTLRCSSQSGHNTVSWYQQALGQGPQFIFQYYREEENGRGNFPPRFSGLQFPNYSSELNVNALELDDSALYLCASSQSQGGELFFGEGSRLTVL.